A single sample is the source of the 11 T cell receptor beta chains below, sequenced in a study of lymphopenia after photon versus proton radiotherapy. Method: immunoSEQ multiplex PCR; TCRdb's copy keeps in-frame clones and lacks some. This sample yields 150,000 to 200,000 clones, of which approximately 86% are seen a single time; 4% to 5% belongs to the top ten. This material consisted of peripheral blood, taken from a patient treated with photon-based radiotherapy. The receptors come from a man in his fifties with gastric cancer.

This chain joins TRBV7-2 and TRBJ1-2; D may be TRBD1 (6 bases). V lost 0 bases and J 2 bases, leaving 7 bases between the germline ends. Germline lookup yields CDR1 SGHTA and CDR2 FQGNSA. CDR3 length equals 14 residues. DNA for the CDR3: TGTGCCAGCAGCTTAGCCGACAGGAACTATGGCTACACCTTC. Its protein is CASSLADRNYGYTF. The variable domain in full, completed from reference TRBV7-2 and TRBJ1-2, reads GAGVSQSPSNKVTEKGKDVELRCDPISGHTALYWYRQSLGQGLEFLIYFQGNSAPDKSGLPSDRFSAERTGGSVSTLTIQRTQQEDSAVYLCASSLADRNYGYTFGSGTRLTVV.

The V gene is TRBV28, the J gene TRBJ2-3; no clear D. CDR3 length: 14 residues. Per germline, CDR1 MDHEN and CDR2 SYDVKM. V was clipped by 2 bases and J by 0 bases, with 6 bases between them. The CDR3, as DNA: TGTGCCAGCAGTTTAGGCGGAAGCACAGATACGCAGTATTTT. It yields the protein CASSLGGSTDTQYF.

The chain is built from TRBV19 and TRBJ1-2; 7 bases line up with TRBD1. The CDR3 runs to 14 residues. Trimming took 3 bases from V and 4 from J; bases not matched to a gene: 5. Germline CDR1 LNHDA, CDR2 SQIVND (reference sequence). In nucleotides, the CDR3 is TGTGCCAGTAGTATGTTCGACAGGGCCTATGGCTACACCTTC. This encodes CASSMFDRAYGYTF.

V and J are TRBV7-6 and TRBJ1-2; D call uncertain. From germline, CDR1 is SGHVS and CDR2 FNYEAQ. Deletions cut 4 bases from V and 5 bases from J, with 8 bases between. The CDR3 length is 12 residues. The CDR3 region has the DNA TGTGCCAGCAGCTCGAATAGTTATGGCTACACCTTC. This gives the protein CASSSNSYGYTF.

This chain links TRBV28 with TRBJ2-3, with D unclear. Trimming cost V 6 bases and J 11 bases, with 18 bases left between them. This CDR3 is built from 13 residues. CDR1 and CDR2 from the germline V gene are MDHEN and SYDVKM. The CDR3 loop is CASSPPGLWKQYF. In DNA form, the CDR3 reads TGTGCCAGCAGCCCGCCCGGGCTTTGGAAGCAGTATTTT.

V usage is TRBV5-1 and J usage is TRBJ2-7, with D possibly matching TRBD1 (6 bases). This CDR3 has 14 amino acids. Germline CDR1 reads SGHRS; CDR2 reads YFSETQ. Deletions cut 0 bases from V and 2 bases from J, with 9 bases between. The CDR3 region is CASSLEGTTYEQYF. The DNA of the CDR3 is TGCGCCAGCAGCTTGGAAGGGACAACCTACGAGCAGTACTTC.

The CDR3 protein is CASSPGQGASYEQYF. CDR3 nucleotides: TGTGCCAGTAGTCCAGGACAGGGTGCCTCCTACGAGCAGTACTTC. The chain employs TRBV19 and TRBJ2-7; 8 nucleotides align to TRBD1. CDR1 is LNHDA, CDR2 SQIVND, per germline (reference sequence). Trimming at V came to 5 bases and at J to 0 bases, leaving 6 bases not matched to a gene. The CDR3 has 15 amino acids.

The genes are TRBV28 and TRBJ2-7; 7 positions match TRBD1. The CDR3 has 14 residues. The germline CDR1 and CDR2 sequences are MDHEN and SYDVKM. Germline trimming cut 0 bases from V and 4 bases from J; bases unmatched to any gene: 3. This CDR3 reads CASSLWAQGYEQYF. The DNA for the CDR3 is TGTGCCAGCAGTTTATGGGCACAGGGGTACGAGCAGTACTTC.

J is TRBJ1-5 and V is TRBV2, with TRBD1 matching 8 bases. Germline values: CDR1 SNHLY, CDR2 FYNNEI. CDR3 length equals 12 residues. V shed 9 bases, J shed 5 bases, and the junction held 3 bases outside the gene matches. CDR3 loop: CASNRGDQPQHF. The CDR3, as DNA: TGTGCCAGTAACAGGGGGGATCAGCCCCAGCATTTT.

The chain has TRBV10-3 and TRBJ1-1, with D perhaps matching TRBD1 (6 bases). V shed 11 bases and J shed 0 bases, with 16 bases lying between them. There are 14 residues in the CDR3. From germline, CDR1 is ENHRY and CDR2 SYGVKD. As DNA, the CDR3 is TGTGCCGTGACCTCGGGACACCTGAACACTGAAGCTTTCTTT. It yields the protein CAVTSGHLNTEAFF.

The J gene is TRBJ2-2, the V gene TRBV21-1; TRBD2 is the table's D call and was not checked against the DNA. TRBV21-1 is described as a pseudogene. The CDR3 loop spans 20 amino acids. CDR3 sequence: CASSKGASGRLWSHTGELFF. Here the CDR3 DNA reads TGTGCCAGCAGCAAAGGAGCTAGCGGGAGGTTATGGTCTCACACCGGGGAGCTGTTTTTT.